A single sample is the source of the 32 T cell receptor beta chains below, sequenced in a study of cytomegalovirus exposure and HLA in healthy donors. PCR was performed using 60 Vbeta and 13 Jbeta primers. TCRdb keeps only in-frame clones here, not all; method: immunoSEQ multiplex PCR. The sample lists about 200,000 clones, more than 75% occurring once. The sequenced material came from PBMCs. The receptors come from a woman aged 50 to 60 in good health and CMV-seropositive.

The chain recombines TRBV28 with TRBJ1-2; D ambiguous. V dropped 6 bases and J dropped 3 bases, with 5 bases sitting between them. Germline CDR1 and CDR2: MDHEN and SYDVKM. This CDR3 contains 11 residues. The chain's CDR3 is CASSNYYGYTF. CDR3 nucleotide sequence: TGTGCCAGCAGCAATTACTATGGCTACACCTTC.

This chain uses TRBV5-1 with TRBJ2-1, with 10 bases fitting TRBD2. The V segment lost 3 bases and the J segment 3 bases; nucleotides outside the gene matches: 3. The CDR3 runs to 15 residues. Germline V gene sequence: CDR1 SGHRS, CDR2 YFSETQ. The CDR3: CASSSGTSDYNEQFF. CDR3 coding DNA: TGCGCCAGCAGCTCCGGGACTAGCGACTACAATGAGCAGTTCTTC.

This clone was counted a few times. One end of the junction fails to match germline, which may point to a read error. This rearrangement joins TRBV4-1 to TRBJ2-4; 10 bases align to TRBD2. Germline loops: CDR1 MGHRA, CDR2 YSYEKL. The CDR3 runs to 16 residues. The CDR3 sequence is CASSPGLAAAKNSQYF. CDR3 in DNA: TGCGCCAGCAGCCCAGGACTAGCGGCAGCCAAAAACAGTCAGTACTTC.

The chain has TRBV5-6 and TRBJ2-2, with D possibly being TRBD2 (5 bases). The CDR3 has 16 residues. Trimming removed 3 bases at V and 1 base at J, with 13 bases between. Germline CDR1 is SGHDT and CDR2 is YYEEEE. CDR3 nucleotides: TGTGCCAGCAGCTGGATCAGGACTGAGAACACCGGGGAGCTGTTTTTT. Translation gives CASSWIRTENTGELFF. Filled out from reference TRBV5-6 and TRBJ2-2, the complete variable domain reads DAGVTQSPTHLIKTRGQQVTLRCSPKSGHDTVSWYQQALGQGPQFIFQYYEEEERQRGNFPDRFSGHQFPNYSSELNVNALLLGDSALYLCASSWIRTENTGELFFGEGSRLTVL.

J is TRBJ2-1 and V is TRBV6-6; D may be TRBD1 (6 bases). The CDR3 loop spans 14 amino acids. Trimming stripped 5 bases from V and 5 bases from J, with 13 bases between. Germline V lookup: CDR1 MNHNY, CDR2 SVGAGI (reference sequence). CDR3 residues: CASSAQGFDNEQFF. DNA of the CDR3: TGTGCCAGCAGTGCACAGGGTTTCGACAATGAGCAGTTCTTC.

The J gene is TRBJ1-5, the V gene TRBV6-5; D remains unclear. Germline CDR1 and CDR2: MNHEY and SVGAGI. The CDR3 is 13 residues long. The ends were cut back, 2 bases at V and 7 bases at J, with 9 bases in the middle. The DNA of the CDR3 is TGTGCCAGCAGTTACGATGGTCGGCAGCCCCAGCATTTT. Its protein product is CASSYDGRQPQHF.

The gene calls are TRBV10-1 and TRBJ1-1; D unclear. In germline, CDR1 is WNHNN, CDR2 SYGVQD (reference sequence). Between the trimmed V and J ends, which lost 0 bases and 7 bases, there was a span of 9 bases. CDR3 length: 13 amino acids. CDR3 in amino acids: CASSESVEGEAFF. Written as DNA, the CDR3 is TGCGCCAGCAGTGAGTCGGTGGAGGGTGAAGCTTTCTTT.

The chain carries TRBV11-2 and TRBJ1-5; D is undetermined. Trimming cost V 4 bases and J 7 bases, with 11 bases left between them. This CDR3 is built from 13 residues. Germline lookup yields CDR1 SGHAT and CDR2 FQNNGV. In nucleotides, the CDR3 is TGTGCCAGCAGCTGGACGGGGAACCAGCCCCAGCATTTT. This codes for CASSWTGNQPQHF.

The chain links TRBV10-3 to TRBJ2-3, with a weak D call TRBD2 (5 bases). Looked up from germline, CDR1 is ENHRY and CDR2 is SYGVKD. Trimming cost V 10 bases and J 0 bases, with 14 bases left between them. This CDR3 contains 14 residues. CDR3 nucleotide sequence: TGTGCCACCACCGAGGACTTAAGCACAGATACGCAGTATTTT. Protein product: CATTEDLSTDTQYF.

The chain employs TRBV11-2 and TRBJ2-1; 9 bases fit TRBD2. Germline lookup yields CDR1 SGHAT and CDR2 FQNNGV. V dropped 4 bases and J dropped 6; count of bases not matched to a gene: 10. This CDR3 is built from 16 residues. This CDR3 is CASSSQAGLASNEQFF. CDR3 in DNA: TGTGCCAGCAGCTCGCAAGCGGGACTAGCTTCCAATGAGCAGTTCTTC.

This clone was detected only a few times. The rearrangement uses TRBV9 and TRBJ2-7; 9 positions agree with TRBD2. The J segment lost 1 base and the V segment lost 0 bases, leaving 2 bases of the junction unmatched. The CDR3 sequence is 15 residues long. CDR1 and CDR2 from the germline V gene are SGDLS and YYNGEE. For the CDR3, the DNA is TGTGCCAGCAGCGTAGGTAGCGGGGGTTCCTACGAGCAGTACTTC. The encoded protein is CASSVGSGGSYEQYF.

The gene calls are TRBV7-9 and TRBJ1-1; no clear D gene. The CDR3 has 13 residues. Germline V gene lookup returns CDR1 SEHNR and CDR2 FQNEAQ (reference sequence). The V gene lost 1 base and the J gene lost 2 bases, with 5 bases spanning the gap. The CDR3 protein is CASSLEANTEAFF. The CDR3 DNA is TGTGCCAGCAGCTTAGAAGCAAACACTGAAGCTTTCTTT.

The chain has TRBV7-9 and TRBJ1-1; D is undetermined. Trimming removed 2 bases at V and 0 bases at J, with 16 bases between. CDR3 length equals 17 residues. Per the germline V gene, CDR1 is SEHNR and CDR2 is FQNEAQ (reference sequence). CDR3 sequence reads: CASSLTSEWFVNTEAFF. The CDR3 coding sequence is TGTGCCAGCAGCTTAACTTCCGAATGGTTTGTGAACACTGAAGCTTTCTTT.

V gene TRBV5-1 combines with J gene TRBJ1-5; D remains ambiguous. The CDR3 is 15 amino acids. Looked up from germline, CDR1 is SGHRS and CDR2 is YFSETQ. Trimming removed 3 bases from V and 3 bases from J, with 13 bases in between. CDR3 region: CASSWPNRTNQPQHF. The CDR3 DNA reads TGCGCCAGCAGCTGGCCGAACAGAACCAATCAGCCCCAGCATTTT.

This chain uses TRBV4-1 with TRBJ2-2; the match to TRBD2 covers 11 bases. The ends lost 4 bases at V and 0 bases at J; junction bases unmatched: 4. CDR1 MGHRA and CDR2 YSYEKL come from the germline V gene. This CDR3 spans 17 amino acids. CDR3 residues: CASSRLLAGANTGELFF. DNA of the CDR3: TGCGCCAGCAGCCGGCTACTAGCGGGGGCGAACACCGGGGAGCTGTTTTTT.

This clone was detected once. This chain connects TRBV7-8 to TRBJ1-4, with a tentative D call TRBD1 (6 bases). In germline, CDR1 is SGHVS, CDR2 FQNEAQ. Trimming removed 1 base at V and 0 bases at J, with 6 bases between. The CDR3 extends over 15 amino acids. CDR3 DNA sequence: TGTGCCAGCAGCTTAGGACAGGCAACTAATGAAAAACTGTTTTTT. It is translated as CASSLGQATNEKLFF.

The rearrangement joins TRBV9 to TRBJ2-2, with D maybe TRBD2 (5 bases). The germline CDR1 and CDR2 sequences are SGDLS and YYNGEE. The ends were cut back, 4 bases at V and 5 bases at J, with 12 bases in the middle. The CDR3 contains 14 residues. The CDR3 spells CASSYEGGTGELFF. As DNA, the CDR3 is TGTGCCAGCAGCTATGAAGGAGGAACCGGGGAGCTGTTTTTT.

This clone was detected only a few times. The V call is TRBV7-9, the J call TRBJ1-1; the D gene is possibly TRBD1 (6 bases). CDR3 length: 15 amino acids. Germline V gene lookup returns CDR1 SEHNR and CDR2 FQNEAQ (reference sequence). Trimming removed 6 bases from V and 2 bases from J, with 16 bases in between. CDR3: CASSSQGDKNTEAFF. Here the CDR3 DNA reads TGTGCCAGCAGTTCCCAAGGGGACAAAAACACTGAAGCTTTCTTT.

The V gene is TRBV28, the J gene TRBJ1-2; D is undetermined. CDR1 and CDR2 (germline): MDHEN, SYDVKM. V was trimmed by 3 bases and J by 8 bases, leaving 7 bases between them. CDR3 length equals 11 residues. CDR3 DNA sequence: TGTGCCAGCAGTTTCGAGAGAGGCTACACCTTC. Its translation is CASSFERGYTF.

The chain combines TRBV5-1 with TRBJ2-7; TRBD1 matches at 7 bases. J lost 1 base, V lost 5 bases, and 6 bases had no gene match. The CDR3 consists of 14 residues. Germline V lookup: CDR1 SGHRS, CDR2 YFSETQ. The CDR3 sequence is CASRYRGGSYEQYF. Here the CDR3 DNA reads TGCGCCAGCAGATACAGGGGTGGATCCTACGAGCAGTACTTC.

Note on this clone: Additional DNA sequences in this sample encode the identical CDR3. This chain uses TRBV6-6 with TRBJ1-4, with TRBD1 identical over 7 bases. The germline CDR1 and CDR2 sequences are MNHNY and SVGAGI (reference sequence). The CDR3 is 14 residues long. V gave up 10 bases and J gave up 8 bases; unmatched junction bases: 13. The CDR3: CATRGQGVGEKLFF. CDR3 in DNA: TGTGCCACCAGAGGTCAGGGGGTGGGGGAAAAACTGTTTTTT.

This chain connects TRBV4-1 to TRBJ2-5; 9 bases align to TRBD2. V lost 5 bases and J lost 2; bases outside the gene matches: 6. This CDR3 region has 15 residues. The germline CDR1 and CDR2 sequences are MGHRA and YSYEKL. The CDR3 DNA sequence: TGCGCCAGCAGCTTCGGCGGGGGGGGGCAAGAGACCCAGTACTTC. Amino acids: CASSFGGGGQETQYF.

The chain combines TRBV28 with TRBJ2-7; possibly TRBD2 for D (6 bases). V was cut by 2 bases and J by 6 bases, with 8 bases left in between. Germline V CDR1 and CDR2: MDHEN, SYDVKM. The CDR3 extends over 12 amino acids. As DNA, the CDR3 is TGTGCCAGCAGTTTAGGGGGGTCCGAGCAGTACTTC. Amino acids: CASSLGGSEQYF.

The rearrangement links TRBV7-9 to TRBJ2-5; D remains ambiguous. The J call is in doubt because the DNA end fits TRBJ2-7 better. The CDR3 runs to 13 residues. Germline CDR1 SEHNR, CDR2 FQNEAQ (reference sequence). The CDR3 bases are TGTGCCAGCAGCCCTCAGAGGTCCTACGAGCAGTACTTC. Its translation: CASSPQRSYEQYF.

The rearrangement links TRBV5-5 to TRBJ2-1; a weak D match, TRBD2 (5 bases). Germline assignment: CDR1 SGHKS and CDR2 YYEKEE (reference sequence). There are 16 residues in the CDR3. Trimming shortened V by 0 bases and J by 0 bases, and 10 bases separated the two germline ends. CDR3 sequence reads: CASSLASGVSYNEQFF. CDR3 coding DNA: TGTGCCAGCAGCTTGGCTTCCGGGGTCTCCTACAATGAGCAGTTCTTC.

This chain uses TRBV5-4 with TRBJ2-7; 8 bases are shared with TRBD1. The CDR3 is made up of 15 amino acids. The V gene's germline CDR1 is SGHNT and CDR2 YYREEE (reference sequence). J was trimmed by 2 bases and V by 4 bases; bases with no gene match: 8. The CDR3 sequence is CASSAWGQAPYEQYF. CDR3 DNA sequence: TGTGCCAGCAGCGCGTGGGGACAGGCTCCCTACGAGCAGTACTTC.

This chain links TRBV6-5 with TRBJ1-1, with 8 bases lining up with TRBD1. Germline V gene data show CDR1 as MNHEY and CDR2 as SVGAGI. The junction had 7 bases not matched to a gene; V was cut back by 7 bases and J by 3 bases. The CDR3 runs to 14 residues. This CDR3 reads CASKEDRAYTEAFF. CDR3 nucleotides: TGTGCCAGCAAGGAGGACAGGGCCTACACTGAAGCTTTCTTT.

J is TRBJ2-5 and V is TRBV10-3; the match to TRBD2 covers 7 bases. Trimming at V came to 4 bases and at J to 4 bases, leaving 6 bases not matched to a gene. This CDR3 is built from 14 residues. The germline V gene encodes CDR1 ENHRY and CDR2 SYGVKD. The CDR3 sequence is CAISVLAGVETQYF. The CDR3, as DNA: TGTGCCATCAGTGTTCTGGCGGGAGTAGAGACCCAGTACTTC.

The chain carries TRBV6-5 and TRBJ1-5; TRBD1 agrees at 7 bases. Germline CDR1 reads MNHEY; CDR2 reads SVGAGI. This CDR3 has 15 residues. With 5 bases clipped from V and 1 base from J, the junction kept 5 bases outside the gene matches. CDR3 loop: CASSLQGESNQPQHF. In DNA, the CDR3 is TGTGCCAGCAGTCTGCAGGGGGAAAGCAATCAGCCCCAGCATTTT.

The rearrangement joins TRBV10-2 to TRBJ2-7; TRBD1 matches at 8 bases. The germline V gene encodes CDR1 WSHSY and CDR2 SAAADI. V was pared by 6 bases and J by 4 bases, with 11 bases of the junction left unmatched. CDR3 length: 15 amino acids. DNA for the CDR3: TGCGCCAGCAGATTATCACGGACAGGGAAATACGAGCAGTACTTC. Its translation is CASRLSRTGKYEQYF.

V gene TRBV7-3 combines with J gene TRBJ2-2; D gene ambiguous. The CDR3 totals 13 residues. Germline CDR1 reads SGHTA; CDR2 reads FQGTGA. V was cut by 6 bases and J by 0 bases, with 5 bases left in between. The CDR3 loop is CASSTANTGELFF. In DNA, the CDR3 is TGTGCCAGCAGTACAGCGAACACCGGGGAGCTGTTTTTT. Drawing the rest from reference TRBV7-3 and TRBJ2-2, the complete variable domain is GAGVSQTPSNKVTEKGKYVELRCDPISGHTALYWYRQSLGQGPEFLIYFQGTGAADDSGLPNDRFFAVRPEGSVSTLKIQRTERGDSAVYLCASSTANTGELFFGEGSRLTVL.

The chain recombines TRBV5-8 with TRBJ2-3, with 11 bases matching TRBD2. Looked up from germline, CDR1 is SGHTS and CDR2 is YDEGEE. J lost 0 bases, V lost 4 bases, and 4 bases had no gene match. The CDR3 consists of 16 residues. This CDR3 is CASSTGLAASTDTQYF. The CDR3 bases are TGTGCCAGCAGCACGGGACTAGCGGCAAGCACAGATACGCAGTATTTT.